This TCR beta chain originates from a study of radiotherapy plus CTLA-4 blockade in lung cancer. For the study at large: Objective responses were documented in about 18% of patients, with disease control in just over 30%.

Focal radiation plus CTLA-4 blockade with ipilimumab was administered to patients who had chemo-refractory metastatic non-small-cell lung cancer. The data were produced by immunoSEQ multiplex PCR, yet TCRdb's version contains in-frame clones alone and is incomplete. The data contain 39,000 or so clones, about 73% of them singletons. V was cut by 3 bases and J by 7 bases, with 15 bases left in between. Germline V lookup: CDR1 MRHNA, CDR2 SNTAGT. This CDR3 has 14 amino acids. General study points: Best predicting response, reportedly, were early blood T cell clone dynamics, with interferon-beta. Clones of tumor-derived TCRs expanded in blood after radiotherapy plus ipilimumab.

In its sample, this clone ranks as large. Its cognate antigen is unknown. This receptor was taken from a human donor with non-small cell lung cancer who had stable disease on radiotherapy plus ipilimumab. The source was peripheral blood, collected from a patient treated with radiotherapy plus ipilimumab. The chain is built from TRBV6-4 and TRBJ2-5; the D gene is possibly TRBD2 (6 bases). The CDR3 protein is CASSEEGDSGTQYF. CDR3 in DNA: TGTGCCAGCAGTGAGGAAGGGGACTCGGGGACCCAGTACTTC.